The present TCR beta chain was sequenced within a study of CD8+ T cells in alopecia areata. Overall study: The share of scalp area affected provided the severity score for treated patients.

The treatment was: oral pan-JAK inhibitor, 5-10 mg twice daily. cDNA serving as the sequencing template came from extracted, reverse transcribed RNA. The protocol was immunoSEQ multiplex PCR, while the TCRdb copy is restricted to in-frame clones and leaves out a portion. In the table there are about 210,000 clones, 64% of which are singletons. V lost 3 bases, J lost 8 bases, and 16 bases lay in between. CDR1 and CDR2 from the germline V gene are MDHEN and SYDVKM. This CDR3 has 14 residues. J is TRBJ1-2 and V is TRBV28; D remains ambiguous. The sequencing here drew on CD4+ T cells sorted from blood, taken at week 4, from a patient treated with tofacitinib. This clonotype originated in a human donor with alopecia areata. The DNA of the CDR3 is TGTGCCAGCAGTTTCGGCTCCCGGACGTTCGGCTACACCTTC. Protein sequence: CASSFGSRTFGYTF.